This is a list of T cell receptor beta chains from one sample in a study of blood T cell repertoires in COVID-19. Some clones are missing from TCRdb's copy, which holds only in-frame ones; the method was immunoSEQ multiplex PCR. This repertoire shows nearly 35,000 clones, about 89% found once; its top ten account for approximately 47%. The sample was peripheral blood. The receptor set was obtained from a human donor in a cohort sampled during active COVID-19. The CDR3 runs from the conserved cysteine through the conserved F or W. The D gene is left open where the match is weak. Size is stated for part of the rows, as once, few or many counts, or as a class when the clone is expanded.

abundance	v_gene	j_gene	d_gene	CDR3nt	CDR3aa
-	TRBV7-9	TRBJ1-4	-	TGTGCCAGCAGCCCGTCGACAGGCCGATCGGAAAAACTGTTTTTT	CASSPSTGRSEKLFF
-	TRBV4-1	TRBJ2-5	TRBD2	TGCGCCAGCAGCCAAGATATCGGGGGGAGGTCCCAGTACTTC	CASSQDIGGRSQYF
-	TRBV6-6	TRBJ1-6	TRBD1	TGTGCCAGCAGTTACGGACAGGGAGTTTCACCCCTCCACTTT	CASSYGQGVSPLHF
-	TRBV19	TRBJ1-5	TRBD1	TGTGCCAGTAGGGAACTGACAGGGGGCGCGGGTCAGCCCCAGCATTTT	CASRELTGGAGQPQHF
few	TRBV6-5	TRBJ2-7	TRBD2	TGTGCCAGCAGTTACTCTGGGGGGGATTACTACGAGCAGTACTTC	CASSYSGGDYYEQYF
few	TRBV10-3	TRBJ1-3	TRBD1	TGTGCCACCGCTCAAGGGACAGAGGGAAACACCATATATTTT	CATAQGTEGNTIYF
-	TRBV6-1	TRBJ1-5	-	TGTGCCAGCAGTGAATTAAATCAGCCCCAGCATTTT	CASSELNQPQHF
-	TRBV29-1	TRBJ2-3	TRBD2	TGCAGCGCCCCTGTGGGCGGGGGAACGTTCACTAAGCAGTATTTT	CSAPVGGGTFTKQYF
-	TRBV28	TRBJ1-2	-	TGTGCCAGCAGTTCAGGGGACTATGGCTACACCTTC	CASSSGDYGYTF
-	TRBV5-8	TRBJ2-2	-	TGTGCCAGCAGCTGGAAGGAAGGGGCCCCCCCGAACACCGGGGAGCTGTTTTTT	CASSWKEGAPPNTGELFF
once	TRBV29-1	TRBJ2-5	-	TGCAGCGTTGCCGCGGGACAGTACAGGGCCCAGTACTTC	CSVAAGQYRAQYF
-	TRBV7-9	TRBJ1-2	TRBD1	TGTGCCAGCAGCCCGCTGGGACAGCCTAACTATGGCTACACCTTC	CASSPLGQPNYGYTF
-	TRBV5-4	TRBJ2-2	TRBD2	TGTGCCAGCAGCTTGGGGGGAGGGGTGAACACCGGGGAGCTGTTTTTT	CASSLGGGVNTGELFF
-	TRBV28	TRBJ1-4	-	TGTGCCAGCAGTCATCGGGACACCTATGAAAAACTGTTTTTT	CASSHRDTYEKLFF
-	TRBV29-1	TRBJ1-6	-	TGCAGCGTTGAAGGATCAGACCCACGACCGTCAGGGTATTGTTCACCCCTCCACTTT	CSVEGSDPRPSGYCSPLHF
-	TRBV29-1	TRBJ2-3	TRBD2	TGCAGCGTCGAAAATTTCAGGGCGGGGGGCACAGATACGCAGTATTTT	CSVENFRAGGTDTQYF
few	TRBV7-9	TRBJ1-1	TRBD1	TGTGCCAGCAGCCTCCAGGGGGCTAATACTGAAGCTTTCTTT	CASSLQGANTEAFF
-	TRBV5-1	TRBJ2-1	TRBD2	TGCGCCAGCAGCTTGGGAGCTAGCGGGGGGGCCTACAATGAGCAGTTCTTC	CASSLGASGGAYNEQFF
few	TRBV11-2	TRBJ2-2	-	TGTGCCAGCAGCCGACTACGACCAAAACAGGGTACCGGGGAGCTGTTTTTT	CASSRLRPKQGTGELFF
-	TRBV6-5	TRBJ1-2	-	TGTGCCAGCAGTCGACTTCGGATCGGCGGCTACACCTTC	CASSRLRIGGYTF
-	TRBV5-5	TRBJ1-1	TRBD1	TGTGCCAGCAGCTTGGGGACAGGGTATGGGAGTGAAGCTTTCTTT	CASSLGTGYGSEAFF
-	TRBV10-3	TRBJ1-1	TRBD1	TGTGCCATCAGTAGGGAGGGGACAGGGGGCACTGAAGCTTTCTTT	CAISREGTGGTEAFF
once	TRBV16	TRBJ2-2	-	TGTGCCAGCAGCCAATCCGGGATAGGCACCGGGGAGCTGTTTTTT	CASSQSGIGTGELFF
-	TRBV6-5	TRBJ2-1	-	TGTGCCAGCAGTTCCTCTTTCCGGGGGAGTTACAATGAGCAGTTCTTC	CASSSSFRGSYNEQFF
-	TRBV5-1	TRBJ1-6	-	TGCGCCAGCAGCGCCTCCGGGAGACGCGATTCACCCCTCCACTTT	CASSASGRRDSPLHF
-	TRBV11-3	TRBJ2-1	TRBD2	TGTGCCAGCAGCTTAGGGACTAGCGGGGGTCTCAATGAGCAGTTCTTC	CASSLGTSGGLNEQFF
-	TRBV28	TRBJ2-3	TRBD2	TGTGCCAGCACTGGGGTAAGCGGGACTAGCACAGATACGCAGTATTTT	CASTGVSGTSTDTQYF
-	TRBV9	TRBJ2-5	-	TGTGCCAGCAGCGTCATGTCCGGCGGAGAGACCCAGTACTTC	CASSVMSGGETQYF
-	TRBV3-1/TRBV3-2	TRBJ2-5	-	TGTGCCAGCAGCCAGCTAGGGGAAGAGACCCAGTACTTC	CASSQLGEETQYF
once	TRBV5-1	TRBJ1-1	-	TGCGCCAGCAGCTTGTCAGGGCTGAACACTGAAGCTTTCTTT	CASSLSGLNTEAFF
-	TRBV6-5	TRBJ2-2	TRBD2	TGTGCCAGCAGGACTAGCGGGGGGATTGGGGAGCTGTTTTTT	CASRTSGGIGELFF
once	TRBV29-1	TRBJ2-7	-	TGCAGCGTTGAAGATAATTCGGACGAGCAGTACTTC	CSVEDNSDEQYF